A single TCR beta chain is shown here with its context. Its antigen is currently unknown. V dropped 7 bases and J dropped 0 bases, with 11 bases sitting between them. The germline gives CDR1 WSHSY, CDR2 SAAADI. This CDR3 has 14 amino acids. Genomic DNA per cell subset filled all wells of several immunoSEQ plates. The protocol was immunoSEQ multiplex PCR, while the TCRdb copy is restricted to in-frame clones and leaves out a portion. The sample shows millions of clones, roughly 94% of them seen only once. This specimen comes from a study of shared clonotypes between healthy human individuals. General study findings and limits: Some clonotypes were shared by all four sorted-subset donors, while others were not shared. The non-shared ones had lower generation probabilities than the shared ones.

V and J are TRBV10-2 and TRBJ2-3; D possibly uses TRBD1 or TRBD2 (6 bases each). This clonotype was obtained from a man aged 18 to 30 in good health. The sequenced material came from naive CD4+ T cells sorted from blood. Subset indicated: CD45RA+ positively selected. Written as DNA, the CDR3 is TGCGCCAGCACCGGAGGGGGGAGCACAGATACGCAGTATTTT. It yields the protein CASTGGGSTDTQYF.